The 20 T cell receptor beta chains below were found in one sample sequenced in a study of shared clonotypes between healthy human individuals. Naive CD8 cells, CD45RO-negative and positively selected for CCR7, excluded terminally differentiated effector memory CD45RA+ cells. Only in-frame clones appear in the TCRdb table, and some are missing; sequencing was by immunoSEQ multiplex PCR. Here the sample spans 450,000 to 700,000 clones, roughly 96% being singletons. The specimen was naive CD8+ T cells sorted from blood. These receptors originate from a woman aged 25 to 39 in good health.

This sequence joins TRBV28 and TRBJ1-2, with TRBD1 matching over 7 bases. CDR1 and CDR2 (germline): MDHEN, SYDVKM. The length of the CDR3 is 16 residues. The trim removed 6 bases at V and 6 bases at J, leaving 16 bases unmatched. CDR3 loop: CASRSTGRWMADGYTF. DNA for the CDR3: TGTGCCAGCAGGTCGACAGGGAGATGGATGGCTGATGGCTACACCTTC.

J is TRBJ1-3 and V is TRBV6-5, with D maybe TRBD1 (5 bases). Trimming removed 0 bases at V and 2 bases at J, with 8 bases between. The CDR3 is 15 amino acids. Germline V CDR1 and CDR2: MNHEY, SVGAGI. CDR3 residues: CASSYSKGPGNTIYF. For the CDR3, the DNA is TGTGCCAGCAGTTACTCGAAGGGGCCTGGAAACACCATATATTTT.

A remark on this clone: The same CDR3 arises from other DNA sequences in this sample as well. This chain connects TRBV9 to TRBJ2-2; D is unresolved. The CDR3 has 12 amino acids. V lost 0 bases, J lost 8 bases, and 5 bases lay in between. From germline, CDR1 is SGDLS and CDR2 YYNGEE. DNA of the CDR3: TGTGCCAGCAGCGTAGCAGGTGGGGAGCTGTTTTTT. The encoded protein is CASSVAGGELFF.

This chain connects TRBV4-1 to TRBJ1-2; 11 bases match TRBD1. Germline CDR1 is MGHRA and CDR2 is YSYEKL. The CDR3 is 20 amino acids. J lost 5 bases, V lost 0 bases, and 17 bases had no gene match. The CDR3 loop is CASSQEVVGGQGAFAYGYTF. CDR3 nucleotides: TGCGCCAGCAGCCAAGAGGTTGTGGGTGGACAGGGGGCGTTCGCATATGGCTACACCTTC.

The chain is built from TRBV7-3 and TRBJ2-1, with TRBD1 matching 8 bases. The CDR3 consists of 15 residues. The V gene's germline CDR1 is SGHTA and CDR2 FQGTGA. The ends lost 0 bases at V and 5 bases at J; junction bases unmatched: 3. The CDR3 sequence: CASSLTETGDNEQFF. CDR3 nucleotides: TGTGCCAGCAGCTTAACAGAGACAGGGGACAATGAGCAGTTCTTC.

V gene TRBV28 combines with J gene TRBJ2-7; maybe TRBD2 (6 bases). V was clipped by 1 base and J by 5 bases, with 15 bases between them. The V gene's germline CDR1 is MDHEN and CDR2 SYDVKM. The length of the CDR3 is 15 residues. The CDR3 bases are TGTGCCAGCAGTTTATTGAGGCAGGGAGGCCACGAGCAGTACTTC. It codes for CASSLLRQGGHEQYF.

The chain joins TRBV2 to TRBJ2-5, with a possible D match to TRBD1 (6 bases). V was cut by 3 bases and J by 4 bases, with 12 bases left in between. This CDR3 contains 14 residues. The germline V gene encodes CDR1 SNHLY and CDR2 FYNNEI. The CDR3 DNA reads as TGTGCCAGCAGTGATAACAGGGTGGGAGAGACCCAGTACTTC. This sequence encodes CASSDNRVGETQYF.

The chain links TRBV27 to TRBJ2-7; D gene ambiguous. Germline V gives CDR1 MNHEY, CDR2 SMNVEV (reference sequence). V lost 4 bases and J lost 7, with 11 bases in between. The CDR3 is made up of 12 amino acids. The CDR3 spells CASSSGFLEQYF. The CDR3 DNA reads TGTGCCAGCAGTTCAGGCTTCTTGGAGCAGTACTTC.

This chain connects TRBV7-3 to TRBJ1-1; D not certain. This CDR3 comprises 13 residues. V was shortened by 0 bases and J by 8 bases, with 10 bases between the two germline ends. CDR1 SGHTA and CDR2 FQGTGA come from the germline V gene. CDR3 DNA: TGTGCCAGCAGCTTAACGTTACGTGGAGAAGCTTTCTTT. Translated, it gives CASSLTLRGEAFF.

CDR3 coding DNA: TGCGCCAGCAGCCAAGAGGTCGCAAGCTCCTACAATGAGCAGTTCTTC. Translating gives CASSQEVASSYNEQFF. This chain joins TRBV4-1 and TRBJ2-1; the D is unclear. Germline CDR1 reads MGHRA; CDR2 reads YSYEKL. V shed 0 bases and J shed 0 bases, with 9 bases lying between them. The CDR3 has 16 residues.

V is TRBV9 and J is TRBJ1-2; possibly TRBD1 for D (5 bases). V gave up 0 bases and J gave up 5 bases, with 8 bases separating them. This CDR3 region has 13 residues. Looked up from germline, CDR1 is SGDLS and CDR2 is YYNGEE. For the CDR3, the DNA is TGTGCCAGCAGCGTAGGGGGCCCTTATGGCTACACCTTC. This sequence encodes CASSVGGPYGYTF.

CDR3 in amino acids: CASSLRTRGRINTEAFF. DNA of the CDR3: TGTGCCAGCAGTTTGCGGACACGGGGCAGGATCAACACTGAAGCTTTCTTT. This chain connects TRBV28 to TRBJ1-1; D is possibly TRBD1 (5 bases). Germline CDR1 MDHEN, CDR2 SYDVKM. The CDR3 has 17 residues. V lost 3 bases to trimming and J lost 2 bases, with 19 bases between them.

This rearrangement joins TRBV27 to TRBJ1-1; unclear D gene. CDR1 is MNHEY, CDR2 SMNVEV, per germline (reference sequence). Trimming shortened V by 0 bases and J by 5 bases, and 10 bases separated the two germline ends. The CDR3 runs to 14 residues. This CDR3 reads CASSLSVGSTEAFF. In DNA form, the CDR3 reads TGTGCCAGCAGTTTATCGGTGGGAAGTACTGAAGCTTTCTTT.

The V and J genes are TRBV4-2 and TRBJ2-4; no clear D. In germline, CDR1 is LGHNA, CDR2 YNFKEQ. This CDR3 comprises 17 residues. V lost 0 bases and J lost 0, with 12 bases in between. In nucleotides, the CDR3 is TGTGCCAGCAGCCAAGAAGCAGCCTTTATAGCCAAAAACATTCAGTACTTC. Its protein product is CASSQEAAFIAKNIQYF.

The chain links TRBV27 to TRBJ1-5, with a weak D call TRBD1 (6 bases). The CDR3 sequence is 14 residues long. V was cut by 5 bases and J by 6 bases, with 14 bases left in between. Germline-derived CDR1 and CDR2 are MNHEY and SMNVEV (reference sequence). The CDR3 nucleotides are TGTGCCAGCAGTACAGGGTTCGCAAGTCAGCCCCAGCATTTT. It is translated as CASSTGFASQPQHF.

The chain is built from TRBV2 and TRBJ2-1, with TRBD1 identical over 9 bases. The CDR3 is made up of 13 amino acids. Germline trimming cut 9 bases from V and 3 bases from J; bases unmatched to any gene: 3. Germline CDR1 SNHLY, CDR2 FYNNEI. The CDR3 loop is CASGQGIYNEQFF. The CDR3 nucleotides are TGTGCCAGTGGACAGGGGATCTACAATGAGCAGTTCTTC.

CDR3: CATRRLVGTGELFF. For the CDR3, the DNA is TGTGCCACCAGGCGATTGGTGGGCACCGGGGAGCTGTTTTTT. The chain carries TRBV15 and TRBJ2-2; D uncertain. The germline gives CDR1 LNHNV, CDR2 YYDKDF (reference sequence). The CDR3 is made up of 14 amino acids. The V end lost 6 bases, the J end lost 4 bases, and 12 bases lay between the germline ends.

This rearrangement joins TRBV13 to TRBJ2-1; 9 bases line up with TRBD2. Looked up from germline, CDR1 is PRHDT and CDR2 is FYEKMQ (reference sequence). V shed 5 bases and J 7 bases; nucleotides not matched to a gene: 12. The CDR3 extends over 16 amino acids. The chain's CDR3 is CASSRSASGKFNEQFF. Here the CDR3 DNA reads TGTGCCAGCAGCCGATCGGCTAGCGGGAAATTTAATGAGCAGTTCTTC.

V is TRBV27 and J is TRBJ2-7; 8 bases are a match to TRBD2. J lost 11 bases, V lost 3 bases, and 6 bases had no gene match. CDR1 and CDR2 from the germline V gene are MNHEY and SMNVEV (reference sequence). The CDR3 extends over 12 amino acids. The CDR3 DNA sequence: TGTGCCAGCAGTTTTAGTAGCGGGACCAAGTACTTC. Residues: CASSFSSGTKYF.

The gene calls are TRBV15 and TRBJ1-4, with D perhaps TRBD1 (5 bases). The V gene lost 0 bases and the J gene lost 8 bases, with 13 bases spanning the gap. CDR3 length: 15 amino acids. Germline-derived CDR1 and CDR2 are LNHNV and YYDKDF (reference sequence). Written as DNA, the CDR3 is TGTGCCACCAGCAGAGAGTGGGGGTTTGGCGAAAAACTGTTTTTT. This encodes CATSREWGFGEKLFF.